This T cell receptor (beta chain) was found in a study of T cell repertoires in cytomegalovirus infection. TCRdb independently ran MiXCR on the reads; one entry per CDR3 protein. This sample carries over 150,000 distinct CDR3 sequences, approximately 19% of them seen once, and the ten largest clones take around 3.1%. Study outcomes and limitations: The study identified carriers of CMV plus the relevant HLA from cumulative public TCR beta family frequency.

Germline V gives CDR1 SGHTA, CDR2 FQGNSA. Trimming shortened V by 4 bases and J by 6 bases, and 8 bases separated the two germline ends. The CDR3 is 12 amino acids. This clonotype appeared many times. Its target is not known. J is TRBJ2-3 and V is TRBV7-2, with D unresolved. The specimen sequenced was PBMCs. The receptor's source is a human donor in good health (CMV status not recorded). Some clones in this sample may be carry-over from other donors' samples. CDR3 nucleotide sequence: TGTGCCAGCAGCTCCGACTCCGATACGCAGTATTTT. Its translation: CASSSDSDTQYF.